A single sample is the source of the 5 T cell receptor beta chains below, sequenced in a study of cytomegalovirus exposure and HLA in healthy donors. The PCR had 60 Vbeta and 13 Jbeta primers. Generated by immunoSEQ multiplex PCR, the TCRdb table keeps only in-frame clones and is missing some. The sample holds some 130,000 clones, roughly three quarters seen once. Specimen: PBMCs. These receptors came from a woman aged 55-69 years in good health and CMV-seronegative.

In this sample, this clone turned up once. The V and J genes are TRBV29-1 and TRBJ2-7, with D tentatively TRBD2 (5 bases). The V gene's germline CDR1 is SQVTM and CDR2 ANQGSEA. The CDR3 runs 13 residues. V lost 8 bases to trimming and J lost 4 bases, with 18 bases between them. The CDR3 nucleotides read TGCAGCTTCCTCAAAGGACTTGGGTACGAGCAGTACTTC. Translated, it gives CSFLKGLGYEQYF.

This chain uses TRBV18 with TRBJ1-5, with D possibly TRBD1 on 5 matching bases. Germline V gene lookup returns CDR1 KGHSH and CDR2 LQKENI. There are 15 residues in the CDR3. V lost 2 bases and J 4 bases, leaving 12 bases between the germline ends. For the CDR3, the DNA is TGTGCCAGCTCACCAGAGACAGTCTTTAATCAGCCCCAGCATTTT. Translated: CASSPETVFNQPQHF. Using reference TRBV18 and TRBJ1-5 for the parts outside the CDR3, the full variable domain is NAGVMQNPRHLVRRRGQEARLRCSPMKGHSHVYWYRQLPEEGLKFMVYLQKENIIDESGMPKERFSAEFPKEGPSILRIQQVVRGDSAAYFCASSPETVFNQPQHFGDGTRLSIL.

This chain uses TRBV5-4 with TRBJ2-3; TRBD1 aligns across 7 bases. V shed 4 bases, J shed 3 bases, and the junction held 5 bases outside the gene matches. CDR3 length equals 14 residues. In germline, CDR1 is SGHNT, CDR2 YYREEE (reference sequence). In nucleotides, the CDR3 is TGTGCCAGCAGCCGACAGGGTTCGACAGATACGCAGTATTTT. It codes for CASSRQGSTDTQYF.

This clone showed up just a few times. V and J are TRBV18 and TRBJ2-1; 9 bases agree with TRBD2. Unmatched junction bases numbered 10, after V lost 3 bases and J lost 7 bases. The germline CDR1 and CDR2 sequences are KGHSH and LQKENI. The CDR3 loop spans 16 amino acids. The CDR3 nucleotides read TGTGCCAGCTCACCCCCGGGACTAGCTTCCCAAAATGAGCAGTTCTTC. It yields the protein CASSPPGLASQNEQFF.

This clone was counted only a few times. The chain has TRBV15 and TRBJ2-7; 7 bases agree with TRBD2. Trimming at V came to 2 bases and at J to 6 bases, leaving 4 bases not matched to a gene. CDR3 length equals 13 residues. Germline assignment: CDR1 LNHNV and CDR2 YYDKDF (reference sequence). In nucleotides, the CDR3 is TGTGCCACCAGCAGACGGGAGGCTACCGAGCAGTACTTC. This gives the protein CATSRREATEQYF.